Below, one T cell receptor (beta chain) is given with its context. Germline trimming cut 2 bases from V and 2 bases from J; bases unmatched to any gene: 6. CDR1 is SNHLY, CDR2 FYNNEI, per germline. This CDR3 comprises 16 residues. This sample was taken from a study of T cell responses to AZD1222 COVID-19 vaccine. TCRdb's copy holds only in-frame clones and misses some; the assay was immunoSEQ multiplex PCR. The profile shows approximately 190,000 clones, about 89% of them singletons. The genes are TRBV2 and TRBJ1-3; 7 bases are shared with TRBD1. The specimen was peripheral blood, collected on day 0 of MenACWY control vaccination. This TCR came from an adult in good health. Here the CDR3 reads CASSESWTGPGNTIYF. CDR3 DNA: TGTGCCAGCAGTGAAAGTTGGACAGGACCTGGAAACACCATATATTTT.